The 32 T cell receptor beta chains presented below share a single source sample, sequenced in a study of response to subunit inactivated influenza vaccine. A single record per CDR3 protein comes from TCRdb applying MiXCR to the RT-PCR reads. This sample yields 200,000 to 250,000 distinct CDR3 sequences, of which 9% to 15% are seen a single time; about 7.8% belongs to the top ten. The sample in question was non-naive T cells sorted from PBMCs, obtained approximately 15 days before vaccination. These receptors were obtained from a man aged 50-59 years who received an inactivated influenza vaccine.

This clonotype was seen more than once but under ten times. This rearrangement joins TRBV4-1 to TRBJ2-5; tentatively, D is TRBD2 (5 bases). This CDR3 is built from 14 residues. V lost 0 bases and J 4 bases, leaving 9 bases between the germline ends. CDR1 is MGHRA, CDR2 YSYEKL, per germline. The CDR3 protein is CASSQEAEGETQYF. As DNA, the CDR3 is TGCGCCAGCAGCCAAGAGGCCGAGGGAGAGACCCAGTACTTC.

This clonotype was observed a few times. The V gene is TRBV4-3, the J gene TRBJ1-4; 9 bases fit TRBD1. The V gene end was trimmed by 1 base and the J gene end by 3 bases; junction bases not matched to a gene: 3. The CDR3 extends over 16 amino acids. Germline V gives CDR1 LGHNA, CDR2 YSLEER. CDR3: CASSQGQGVANEKLFF. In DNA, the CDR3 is TGCGCCAGCAGCCAAGGACAGGGGGTTGCTAATGAAAAACTGTTTTTT.

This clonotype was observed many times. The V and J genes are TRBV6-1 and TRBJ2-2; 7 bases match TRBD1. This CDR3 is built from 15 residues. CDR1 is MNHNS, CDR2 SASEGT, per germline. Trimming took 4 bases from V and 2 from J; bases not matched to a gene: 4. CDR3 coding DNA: TGTGCCAGCAGTGCGACAGGGCCTAACACCGGGGAGCTGTTTTTT. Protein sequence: CASSATGPNTGELFF.

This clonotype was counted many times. The DNA for the CDR3 is TGTGCCAGCTCACCCGGTAGGGGTGACACTGAAGCTTTCTTT. This translates into CASSPGRGDTEAFF. The J gene is TRBJ1-1, the V gene TRBV18; TRBD1 might be the D (5 bases). Trimming pared 3 bases from V and 3 bases from J, leaving 11 bases between. CDR3 length: 14 residues. Looked up from germline, CDR1 is KGHSH and CDR2 is LQKENI. Complete variable domain (other parts from reference TRBV18 and TRBJ1-1): NAGVMQNPRHLVRRRGQEARLRCSPMKGHSHVYWYRQLPEEGLKFMVYLQKENIIDESGMPKERFSAEFPKEGPSILRIQQVVRGDSAAYFCASSPGRGDTEAFFGQGTRLTVV.

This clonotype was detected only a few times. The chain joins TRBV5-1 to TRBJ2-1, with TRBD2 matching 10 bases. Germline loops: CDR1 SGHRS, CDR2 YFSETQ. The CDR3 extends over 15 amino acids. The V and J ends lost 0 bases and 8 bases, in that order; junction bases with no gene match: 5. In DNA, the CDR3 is TGCGCCAGCAGCTTGGAGCGGGAGGGCCTCGATGAGCAGTTCTTC. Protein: CASSLEREGLDEQFF.

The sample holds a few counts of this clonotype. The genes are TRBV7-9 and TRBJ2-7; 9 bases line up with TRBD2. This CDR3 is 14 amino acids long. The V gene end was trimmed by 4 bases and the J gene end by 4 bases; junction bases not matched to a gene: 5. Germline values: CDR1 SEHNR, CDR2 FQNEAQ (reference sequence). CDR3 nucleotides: TGTGCCAGCAGCTCTGGTAGCGGGAGTTACGAGCAGTACTTC. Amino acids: CASSSGSGSYEQYF.

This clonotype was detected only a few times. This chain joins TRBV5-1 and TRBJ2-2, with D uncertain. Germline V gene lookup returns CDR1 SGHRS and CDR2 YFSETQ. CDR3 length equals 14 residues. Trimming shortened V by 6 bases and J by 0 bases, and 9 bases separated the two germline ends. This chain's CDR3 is CASIGPANTGELFF. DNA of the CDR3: TGCGCCAGCATCGGACCAGCGAACACCGGGGAGCTGTTTTTT.

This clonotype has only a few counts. The CDR3 coding sequence is TGCAGTGCTAGGGGACGCGGATCTTACTCTGGGGCCAACGTCCTGACTTTC. Amino acid sequence: CSARGRGSYSGANVLTF. This chain joins TRBV20-1 and TRBJ2-6, with D perhaps matching TRBD1 or TRBD2 (5 bases each). Trimming left V 3 bases short and J 0 bases short, with 15 bases between. This CDR3 has 17 residues. Germline V gene sequence: CDR1 DFQATT, CDR2 SNEGSKA (reference sequence).

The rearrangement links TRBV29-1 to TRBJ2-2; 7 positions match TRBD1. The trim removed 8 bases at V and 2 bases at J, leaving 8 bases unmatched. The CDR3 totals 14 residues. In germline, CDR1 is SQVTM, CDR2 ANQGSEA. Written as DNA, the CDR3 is TGCAGCTTTTACGGGACAGAAAACACCGGGGAGCTGTTTTTT. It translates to CSFYGTENTGELFF.

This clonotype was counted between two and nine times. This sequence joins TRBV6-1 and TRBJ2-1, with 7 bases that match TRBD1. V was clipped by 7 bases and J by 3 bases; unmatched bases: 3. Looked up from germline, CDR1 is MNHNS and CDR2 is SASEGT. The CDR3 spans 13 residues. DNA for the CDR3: TGTGCCAGCAAGGGACAGTTCTACAATGAGCAGTTCTTC. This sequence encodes CASKGQFYNEQFF.

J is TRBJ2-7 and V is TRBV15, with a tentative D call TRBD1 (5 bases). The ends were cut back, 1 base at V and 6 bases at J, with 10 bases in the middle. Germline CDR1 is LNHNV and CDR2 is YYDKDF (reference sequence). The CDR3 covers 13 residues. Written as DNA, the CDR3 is TGTGCCACCAGCAGAGCCCCAGGGCTCGAGCAGTACTTC. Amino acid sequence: CATSRAPGLEQYF.

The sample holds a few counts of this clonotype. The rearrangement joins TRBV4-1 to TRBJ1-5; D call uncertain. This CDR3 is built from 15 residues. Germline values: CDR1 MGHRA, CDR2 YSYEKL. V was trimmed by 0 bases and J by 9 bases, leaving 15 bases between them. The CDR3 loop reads CASSQEGNGEGPQHF. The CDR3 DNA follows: TGCGCCAGCAGCCAAGAGGGGAACGGGGAGGGGCCCCAGCATTTT.

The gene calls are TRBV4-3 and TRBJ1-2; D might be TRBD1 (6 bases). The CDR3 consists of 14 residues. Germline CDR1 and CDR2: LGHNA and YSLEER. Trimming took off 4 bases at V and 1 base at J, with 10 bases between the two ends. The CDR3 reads CASSPLDSNYGYTF. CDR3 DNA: TGCGCCAGCAGCCCCCTGGACAGTAACTATGGCTACACCTTC.

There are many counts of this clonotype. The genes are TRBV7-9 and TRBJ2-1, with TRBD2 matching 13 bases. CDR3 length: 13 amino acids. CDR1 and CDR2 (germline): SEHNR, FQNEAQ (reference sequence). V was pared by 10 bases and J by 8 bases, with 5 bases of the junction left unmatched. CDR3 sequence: CATGLAGVDEQFF. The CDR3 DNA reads TGTGCCACCGGACTAGCGGGGGTTGATGAGCAGTTCTTC.

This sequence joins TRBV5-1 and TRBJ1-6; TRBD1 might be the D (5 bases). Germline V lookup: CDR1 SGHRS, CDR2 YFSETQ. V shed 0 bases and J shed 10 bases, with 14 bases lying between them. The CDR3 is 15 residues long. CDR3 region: CASSLAGAGRSPLHF. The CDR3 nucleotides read TGCGCCAGCAGCTTGGCCGGGGCAGGGCGCTCACCCCTCCACTTT.

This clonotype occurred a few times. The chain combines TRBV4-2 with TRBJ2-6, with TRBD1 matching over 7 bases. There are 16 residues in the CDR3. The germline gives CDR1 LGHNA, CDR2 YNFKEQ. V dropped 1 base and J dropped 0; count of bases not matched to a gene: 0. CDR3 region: CASSQAGGSGANVLTF. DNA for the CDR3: TGTGCCAGCAGCCAAGCAGGGGGCTCTGGGGCCAACGTCCTGACTTTC.

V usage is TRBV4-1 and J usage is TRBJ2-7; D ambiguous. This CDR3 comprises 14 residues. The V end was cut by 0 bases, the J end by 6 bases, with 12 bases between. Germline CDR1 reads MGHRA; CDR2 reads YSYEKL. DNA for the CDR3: TGCGCCAGCAGCCAAGAAGTTTCGTGGAGCGAGCAGTACTTC. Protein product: CASSQEVSWSEQYF.

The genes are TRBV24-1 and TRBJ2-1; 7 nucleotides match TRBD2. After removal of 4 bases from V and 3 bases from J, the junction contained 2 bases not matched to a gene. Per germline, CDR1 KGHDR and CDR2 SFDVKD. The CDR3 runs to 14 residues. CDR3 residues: CATSESGVYNEQFF. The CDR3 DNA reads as TGTGCCACCAGTGAAAGCGGGGTCTACAATGAGCAGTTCTTC.

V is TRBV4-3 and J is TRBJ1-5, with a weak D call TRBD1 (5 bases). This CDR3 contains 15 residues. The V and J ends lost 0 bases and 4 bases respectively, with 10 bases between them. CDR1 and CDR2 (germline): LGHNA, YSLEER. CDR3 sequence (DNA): TGCGCCAGCAGCCAAGATGTCGGGGGGAATCAGCCCCAGCATTTT. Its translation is CASSQDVGGNQPQHF.

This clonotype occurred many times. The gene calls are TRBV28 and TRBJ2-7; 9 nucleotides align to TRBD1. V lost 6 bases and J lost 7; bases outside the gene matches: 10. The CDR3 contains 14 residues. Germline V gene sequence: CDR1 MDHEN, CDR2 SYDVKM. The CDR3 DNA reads TGTGCCAGCAGCACAAGGACAGGGGCGAGGGAGCAGTACTTC. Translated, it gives CASSTRTGAREQYF.

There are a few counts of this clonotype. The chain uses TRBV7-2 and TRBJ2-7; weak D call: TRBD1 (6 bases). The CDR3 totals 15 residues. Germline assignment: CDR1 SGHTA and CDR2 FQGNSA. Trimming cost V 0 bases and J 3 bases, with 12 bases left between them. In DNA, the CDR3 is TGTGCCAGCAGCTTAGCGCGACAGGCTATCTACGAGCAGTACTTC. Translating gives CASSLARQAIYEQYF. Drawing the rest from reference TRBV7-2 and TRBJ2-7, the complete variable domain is GAGVSQSPSNKVTEKGKDVELRCDPISGHTALYWYRQSLGQGLEFLIYFQGNSAPDKSGLPSDRFSAERTGGSVSTLTIQRTQQEDSAVYLCASSLARQAIYEQYFGPGTRLTVT.

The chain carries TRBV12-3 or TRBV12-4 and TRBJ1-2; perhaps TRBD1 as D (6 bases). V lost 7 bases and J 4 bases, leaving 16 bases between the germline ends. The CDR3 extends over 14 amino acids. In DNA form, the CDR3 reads TGTGCCAGCAAAGAACAGGGATCGGCCTATGGCTACACCTTC. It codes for CASKEQGSAYGYTF.

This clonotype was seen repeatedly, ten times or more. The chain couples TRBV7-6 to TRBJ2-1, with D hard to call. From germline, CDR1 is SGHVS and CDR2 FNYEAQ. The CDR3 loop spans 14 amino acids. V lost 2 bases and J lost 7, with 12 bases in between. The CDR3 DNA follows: TGTGCCAGCAGCTTAAGGGCAAAGGCAAATGAGCAGTTCTTC. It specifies CASSLRAKANEQFF.

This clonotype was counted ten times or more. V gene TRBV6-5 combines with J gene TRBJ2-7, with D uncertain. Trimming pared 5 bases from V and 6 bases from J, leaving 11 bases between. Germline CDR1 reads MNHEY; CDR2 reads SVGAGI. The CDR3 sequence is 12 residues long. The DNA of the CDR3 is TGTGCCAGCAGTACCCTGGTCGGCGAGCAGTACTTC. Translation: CASSTLVGEQYF.

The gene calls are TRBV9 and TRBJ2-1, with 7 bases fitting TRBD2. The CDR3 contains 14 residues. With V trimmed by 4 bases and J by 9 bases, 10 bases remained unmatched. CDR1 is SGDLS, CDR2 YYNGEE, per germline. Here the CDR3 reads CASSLGTNEGEQFF. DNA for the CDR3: TGTGCCAGCAGCCTCGGGACTAACGAGGGTGAGCAGTTCTTC. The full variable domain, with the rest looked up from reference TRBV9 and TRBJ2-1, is DSGVTQTPKHLITATGQRVTLRCSPRSGDLSVYWYQQSLDQGLQFLIQYYNGEERAKGNILERFSAQQFPDLHSELNLSSLELGDSALYFCASSLGTNEGEQFFGPGTRLTVL.

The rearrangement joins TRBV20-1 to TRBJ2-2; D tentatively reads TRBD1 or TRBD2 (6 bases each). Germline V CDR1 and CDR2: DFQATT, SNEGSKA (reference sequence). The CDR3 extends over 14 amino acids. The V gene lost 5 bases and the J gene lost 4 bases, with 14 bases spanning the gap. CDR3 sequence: CSAQTRGATGELFF. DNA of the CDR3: TGCAGTGCTCAAACGAGGGGGGCCACCGGGGAGCTGTTTTTT.

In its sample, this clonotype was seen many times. Here the CDR3 reads CSAPLSGGETQYF. CDR3 bases: TGCAGTGCCCCTCTCAGCGGAGGAGAGACCCAGTACTTC. V and J are TRBV20-1 and TRBJ2-5; D might be TRBD2 (5 bases). V lost 6 bases, J lost 4 bases, and 15 bases lay in between. Germline CDR1 reads DFQATT; CDR2 reads SNEGSKA (reference sequence). The length of the CDR3 is 13 residues.

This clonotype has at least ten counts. The CDR3 region has the DNA TGCAGCGTTGAGGGAGAACCCGGCGGCGAGCAGTTCTTC. Encoded protein: CSVEGEPGGEQFF. The chain carries TRBV29-1 and TRBJ2-1, with D maybe TRBD2 (5 bases). Trimming shortened V by 3 bases and J by 10 bases, and 16 bases separated the two germline ends. CDR1 is SQVTM and CDR2 is ANQGSEA in the germline V gene. The length of the CDR3 is 13 residues.

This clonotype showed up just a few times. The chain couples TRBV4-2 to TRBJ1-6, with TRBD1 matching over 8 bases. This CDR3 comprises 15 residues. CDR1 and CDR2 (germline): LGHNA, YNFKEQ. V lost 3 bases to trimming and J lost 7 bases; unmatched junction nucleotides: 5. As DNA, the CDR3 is TGTGCCAGCAGCCAGGAGGACAGGGCGAATTCACCCCTCCACTTT. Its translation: CASSQEDRANSPLHF.

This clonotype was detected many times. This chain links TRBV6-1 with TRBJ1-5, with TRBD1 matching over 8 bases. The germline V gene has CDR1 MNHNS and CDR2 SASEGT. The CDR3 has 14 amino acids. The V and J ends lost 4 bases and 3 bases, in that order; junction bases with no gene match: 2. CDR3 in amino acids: CASSGQGSNQPQHF. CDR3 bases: TGTGCCAGCAGTGGACAGGGGTCCAATCAGCCCCAGCATTTT.

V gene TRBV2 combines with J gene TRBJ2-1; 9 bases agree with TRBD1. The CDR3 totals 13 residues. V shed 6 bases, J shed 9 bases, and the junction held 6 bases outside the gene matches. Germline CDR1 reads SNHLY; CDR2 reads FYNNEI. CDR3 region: CASREDRGGEQFF. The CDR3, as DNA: TGTGCCAGCAGGGAGGACAGGGGAGGTGAGCAGTTCTTC.

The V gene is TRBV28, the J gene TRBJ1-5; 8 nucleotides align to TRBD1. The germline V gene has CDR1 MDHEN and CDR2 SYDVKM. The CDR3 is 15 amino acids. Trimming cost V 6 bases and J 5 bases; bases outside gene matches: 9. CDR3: CASSYPGQDYQPQHF. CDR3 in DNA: TGTGCCAGCAGCTATCCGGGACAGGACTATCAGCCCCAGCATTTT.